This entry is about one T cell receptor (beta chain). The study drew participants aged about 18 to 89 years from roughly 25 US areas. This specimen belongs to a study of blood T cell repertoires in COVID-19. Across the whole study: Some COVID-19 samples were acute and others convalescent; all came from the United States, Italy and Spain. PBMCs, B-cell-depleted T cells, or T cells were the source of the cDNA or gDNA that made up the material.

Per the original methods: From reference gene primer amplification, estimates of nucleated cell counts were derived. The protocol was immunoSEQ multiplex PCR, while the TCRdb copy is restricted to in-frame clones and leaves out a portion. D and trimming come from the DNA, and the V and J calls and clone size come from that table. The table lists approximately 280,000 clones, approximately 89% of them singletons, with roughly 1.8% in the top ten. This CDR3 contains 14 residues. The trim removed 5 bases at V and 5 bases at J, leaving 8 bases unmatched. Germline loops: CDR1 LGHDT, CDR2 YNNKEL (reference sequence).

The origin of this receptor is a woman aged 55-75 years who had recovered from COVID-19. This sequence joins TRBV3-1 (or the pseudogene TRBV3-2) and TRBJ2-5; 7 bases map to TRBD2. The source material was PBMCs or T cells enriched from blood (not recorded which). The CDR3: CASSSRLASETQYF. CDR3 bases: TGTGCCAGCAGCTCACGACTAGCTTCGGAGACCCAGTACTTC.